Sequencing of this T cell receptor beta chain was carried out in a study of T cells in Graves' hyperthyroidism and ophthalmopathy. Trimming shortened V by 1 base and J by 4 bases, and 15 bases separated the two germline ends. Germline CDR1 is SGHDT and CDR2 is YYEEEE. The CDR3 covers 16 residues. Template material for amplifying TCR beta CDR3 regions consisted of RNA transcripts. First-round RT-PCR targeting the TCR CDR3 was performed with the HTBI primer set. TCRdb used MiXCR to reprocess the multiplex PCR reads, holding one entry per CDR3 protein. This sample carries some 490,000 distinct CDR3 sequences, approximately 22% of them seen once, and the ten largest clones take approximately 49%. This clonotype was detected only a few times. What it binds is unknown. Regarding the study as a whole: Classification by a 13 V-J model distinguished ophthalmopathy from stable hyperthyroidism.

Patients showing uncontrolled infection, other autoimmune disease, pregnancy or lactation were ineligible. The source of the PBMCs was around 10 ml of fresh peripheral blood. The chain uses TRBV5-6 and TRBJ2-1; D is unresolved. The clonotype originates from a woman aged 65 to 85 with Graves' ophthalmopathy. What was sequenced was blood. CDR3 in amino acids: CASSLWVTSIYNEQFF. The CDR3 DNA reads TGTGCCAGCAGCTTGTGGGTGACAAGCATTTACAATGAGCAGTTCTTC.